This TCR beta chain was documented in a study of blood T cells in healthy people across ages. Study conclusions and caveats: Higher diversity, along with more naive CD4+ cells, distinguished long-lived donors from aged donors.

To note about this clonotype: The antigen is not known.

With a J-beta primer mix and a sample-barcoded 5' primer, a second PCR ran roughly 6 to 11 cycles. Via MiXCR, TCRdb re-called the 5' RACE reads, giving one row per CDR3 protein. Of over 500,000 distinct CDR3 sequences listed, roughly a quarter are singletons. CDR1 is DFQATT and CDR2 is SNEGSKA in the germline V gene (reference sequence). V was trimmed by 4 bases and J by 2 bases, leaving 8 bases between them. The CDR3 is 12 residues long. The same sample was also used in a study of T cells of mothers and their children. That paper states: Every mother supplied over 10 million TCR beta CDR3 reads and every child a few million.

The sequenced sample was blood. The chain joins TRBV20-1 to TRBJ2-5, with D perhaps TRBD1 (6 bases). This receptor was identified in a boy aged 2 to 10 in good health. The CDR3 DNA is TGCAGTGCTATTCAGGGGCAAGAGACCCAGTACTTC. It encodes CSAIQGQETQYF.